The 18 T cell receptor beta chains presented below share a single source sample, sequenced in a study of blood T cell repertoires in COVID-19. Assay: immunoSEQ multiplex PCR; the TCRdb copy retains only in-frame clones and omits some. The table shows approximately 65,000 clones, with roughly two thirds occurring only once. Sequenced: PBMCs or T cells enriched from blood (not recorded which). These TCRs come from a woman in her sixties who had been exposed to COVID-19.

DNA of the CDR3: TGTGCCAGTAGTATGGGCGTCGGCTACACCTTC. Its protein is CASSMGVGYTF. The chain joins TRBV19 to TRBJ1-2; D not certain. Per germline, CDR1 LNHDA and CDR2 SQIVND (reference sequence). The CDR3 loop spans 11 amino acids. V was cut by 3 bases and J by 8 bases, with 7 bases left in between.

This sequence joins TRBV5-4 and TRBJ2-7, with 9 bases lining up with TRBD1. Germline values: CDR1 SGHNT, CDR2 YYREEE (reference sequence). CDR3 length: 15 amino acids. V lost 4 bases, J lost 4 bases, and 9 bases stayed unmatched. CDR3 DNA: TGTGCCAGCAGCCTGAGCGGGACAGGGAAATACGAGCAGTACTTC. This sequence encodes CASSLSGTGKYEQYF.

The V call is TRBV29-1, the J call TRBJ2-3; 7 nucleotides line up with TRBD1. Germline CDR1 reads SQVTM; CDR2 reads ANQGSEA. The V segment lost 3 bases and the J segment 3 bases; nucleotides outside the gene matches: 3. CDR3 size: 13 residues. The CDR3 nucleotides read TGCAGCGTTGACCTACAGGGGACAGATACGCAGTATTTT. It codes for CSVDLQGTDTQYF.

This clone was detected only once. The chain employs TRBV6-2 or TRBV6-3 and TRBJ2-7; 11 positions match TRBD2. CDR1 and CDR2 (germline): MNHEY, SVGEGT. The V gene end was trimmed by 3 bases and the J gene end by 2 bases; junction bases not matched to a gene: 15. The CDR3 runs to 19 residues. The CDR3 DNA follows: TGTGCCAGCAGTTATTCCTACCCGGGACTAGCGGCTCCGACCTACGAGCAGTACTTC. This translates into CASSYSYPGLAAPTYEQYF.

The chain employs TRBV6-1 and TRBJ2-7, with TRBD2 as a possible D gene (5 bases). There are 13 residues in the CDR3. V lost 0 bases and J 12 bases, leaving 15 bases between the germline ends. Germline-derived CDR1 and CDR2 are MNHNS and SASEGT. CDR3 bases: TGTGCCAGCAGTGAAGCGGCACTGGGGAGTCTGTACTTC. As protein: CASSEAALGSLYF.

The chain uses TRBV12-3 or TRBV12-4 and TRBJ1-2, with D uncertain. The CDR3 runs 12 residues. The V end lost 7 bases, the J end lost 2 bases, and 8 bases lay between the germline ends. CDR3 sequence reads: CASNTQNYGYTF. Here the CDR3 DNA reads TGTGCCAGCAATACACAAAACTATGGCTACACCTTC.

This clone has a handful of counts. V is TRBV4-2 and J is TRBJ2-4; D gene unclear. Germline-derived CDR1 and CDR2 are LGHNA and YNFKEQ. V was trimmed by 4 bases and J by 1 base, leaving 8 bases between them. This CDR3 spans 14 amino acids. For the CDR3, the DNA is TGTGCCAGCAGCCCTTCTAGGGCCAAAAACATTCAGTACTTC. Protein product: CASSPSRAKNIQYF.

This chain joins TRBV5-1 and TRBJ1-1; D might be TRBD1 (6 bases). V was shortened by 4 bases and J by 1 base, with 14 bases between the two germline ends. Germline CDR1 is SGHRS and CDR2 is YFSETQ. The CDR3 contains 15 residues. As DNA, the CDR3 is TGCGCCAGCAGCCCTAACCAGGGGAAGAACACTGAAGCTTTCTTT. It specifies CASSPNQGKNTEAFF.

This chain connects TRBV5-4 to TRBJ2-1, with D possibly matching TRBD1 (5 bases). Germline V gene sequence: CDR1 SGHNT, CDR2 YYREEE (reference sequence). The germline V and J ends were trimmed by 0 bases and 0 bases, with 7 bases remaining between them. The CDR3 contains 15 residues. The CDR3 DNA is TGTGCCAGCAGCTTGGGACAGCACTCCTACAATGAGCAGTTCTTC. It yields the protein CASSLGQHSYNEQFF.

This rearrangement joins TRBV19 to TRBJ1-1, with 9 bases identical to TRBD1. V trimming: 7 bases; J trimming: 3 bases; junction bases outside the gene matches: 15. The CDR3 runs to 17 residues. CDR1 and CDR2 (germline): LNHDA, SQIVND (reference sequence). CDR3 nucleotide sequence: TGTGCCAGTAATCATCAGGGACAGGGCGGAGGGGACACTGAAGCTTTCTTT. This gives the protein CASNHQGQGGGDTEAFF.

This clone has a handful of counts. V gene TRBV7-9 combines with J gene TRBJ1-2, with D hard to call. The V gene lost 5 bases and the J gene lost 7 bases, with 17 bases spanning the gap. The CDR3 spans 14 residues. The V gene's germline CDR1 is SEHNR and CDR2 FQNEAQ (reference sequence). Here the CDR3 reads CASSPTGSTGGYTF. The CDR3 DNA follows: TGTGCCAGCAGCCCAACTGGGTCCACGGGTGGCTACACCTTC.

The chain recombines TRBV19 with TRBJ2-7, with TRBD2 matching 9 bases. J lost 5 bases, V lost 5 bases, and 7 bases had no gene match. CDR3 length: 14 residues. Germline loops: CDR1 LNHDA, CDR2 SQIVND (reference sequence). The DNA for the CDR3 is TGTGCCAGTAGTGCGCTAGCGGGGCGGGACGAGCAGTACTTC. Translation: CASSALAGRDEQYF.

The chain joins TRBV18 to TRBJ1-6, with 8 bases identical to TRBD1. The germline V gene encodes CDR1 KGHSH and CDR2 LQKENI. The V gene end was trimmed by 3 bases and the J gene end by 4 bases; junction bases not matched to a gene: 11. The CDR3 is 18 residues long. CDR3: CASSPSSTGGAYNSPLHF. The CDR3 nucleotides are TGTGCCAGCTCACCGTCATCAACAGGGGGAGCTTATAATTCACCCCTCCACTTT.

In DNA form, the CDR3 reads TGTGCCAGCAGAAGGGGACAGCATTACGCTTCACCCCTCCACTTT. It codes for CASRRGQHYASPLHF. J is TRBJ1-6 and V is TRBV3-1 (or the pseudogene TRBV3-2), with 7 bases that match TRBD1. The CDR3 loop spans 15 amino acids. The trim removed 6 bases at V and 9 bases at J, leaving 11 bases unmatched. CDR1 LGHDT and CDR2 YNNKEL come from the germline V gene (reference sequence).

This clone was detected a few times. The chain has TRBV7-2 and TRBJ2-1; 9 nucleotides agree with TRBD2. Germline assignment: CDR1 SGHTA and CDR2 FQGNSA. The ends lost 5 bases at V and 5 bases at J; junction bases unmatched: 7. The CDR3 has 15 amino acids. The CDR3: CASSPTSGYNNEQFF. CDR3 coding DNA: TGTGCCAGCAGCCCAACTAGCGGGTACAACAATGAGCAGTTCTTC.

The CDR3 here is CASSPLGAMNTEAFF. In DNA, the CDR3 is TGTGCCAGCAGTCCTCTAGGAGCTATGAACACTGAAGCTTTCTTT. V and J are TRBV27 and TRBJ1-1; the D is unclear. The CDR3 totals 15 residues. Looked up from germline, CDR1 is MNHEY and CDR2 is SMNVEV (reference sequence). Deletions cut 5 bases from V and 0 bases from J, with 13 bases between.

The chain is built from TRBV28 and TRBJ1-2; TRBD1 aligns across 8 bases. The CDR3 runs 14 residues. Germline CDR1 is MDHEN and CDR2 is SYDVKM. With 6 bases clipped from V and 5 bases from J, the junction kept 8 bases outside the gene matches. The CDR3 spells CASRPGQGFYGYTF. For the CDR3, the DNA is TGTGCCAGCAGGCCCGGACAGGGATTTTATGGCTACACCTTC.

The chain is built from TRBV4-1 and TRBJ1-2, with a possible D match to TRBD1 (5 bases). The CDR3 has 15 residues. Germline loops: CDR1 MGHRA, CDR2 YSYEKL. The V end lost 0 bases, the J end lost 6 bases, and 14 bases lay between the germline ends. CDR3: CASSQDFARGDGYTF. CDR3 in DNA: TGCGCCAGCAGCCAAGACTTCGCCCGGGGGGATGGCTACACCTTC.